The TCR beta chain under discussion was sequenced for a study of PD-1 blockade in classical Hodgkin lymphoma. This sample's time point: newly diagnosed, previously untreated cHL patient sample. The CD4+ T cells used were purified from thawed PBMCs through magnetic negative selection. This clone was detected once. Profiling relied on immunoSEQ multiplex PCR, and the TCRdb table lists in-frame clones only, not all of them. The sample lists about 20,000 clones; roughly four fifths were seen once. J lost 5 bases, V lost 2 bases, and 7 bases had no gene match. The CDR3 contains 16 residues. Germline values: CDR1 SGHRS, CDR2 YFSETQ.

This chain uses TRBV5-1 with TRBJ2-2; 9 bases fit TRBD1. The TCR comes from a human donor with classical Hodgkin lymphoma. Sequencing used CD4+ T cells from blood. CDR3 amino acids: CASSLQGALGTGELFF. As DNA, the CDR3 is TGCGCCAGCAGCTTACAGGGGGCGCTGGGGACCGGGGAGCTGTTTTTT.